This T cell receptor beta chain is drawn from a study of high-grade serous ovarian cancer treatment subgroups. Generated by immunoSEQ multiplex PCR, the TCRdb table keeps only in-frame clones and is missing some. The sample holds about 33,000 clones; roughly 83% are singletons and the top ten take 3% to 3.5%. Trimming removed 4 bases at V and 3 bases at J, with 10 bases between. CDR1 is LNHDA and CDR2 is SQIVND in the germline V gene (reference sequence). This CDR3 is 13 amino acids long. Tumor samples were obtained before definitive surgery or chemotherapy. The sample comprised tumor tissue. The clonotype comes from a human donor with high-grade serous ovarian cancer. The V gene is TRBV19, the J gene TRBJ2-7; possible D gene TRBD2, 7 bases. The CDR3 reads CASSTGGLYEQYF. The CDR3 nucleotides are TGTGCCAGTAGTACGGGGGGCCTCTACGAGCAGTACTTC.